This is a list of T cell receptor beta chains from one sample in a study of shared clonotypes between healthy human individuals. Generated by immunoSEQ multiplex PCR, the TCRdb table keeps only in-frame clones and is missing some. This sample carries hundreds of thousands of clones, roughly 84% of them seen once, and the ten largest clones take 15% to 20%. Material: memory CD8+ T cells sorted from blood. The receptors derive from a man aged 18 to 30 in good health. Each CDR3 is given with its conserved first and last residue. A D gene is named only where the DNA matches it firmly. Not every row has a clone size; where given, it reads once, few, many or a size class.

TRBJ2-2 | NA | TRBV10-2 | NA | CASEQGTGELFF | TGCGCCAGCGAACAGGGCACCGGGGAGCTGTTTTTT
TRBJ2-1 | once | TRBV4-2 | TRBD2 | CASSQAAGEVYEQFF | TGTGCCAGCAGCCAAGCAGCGGGAGAGGTCTATGAGCAGTTCTTC
TRBJ1-2 | NA | TRBV7-9 | NA | CASSLSGWIVWGDGYTF | TGTGCCAGCAGCCTAAGTGGGTGGATTGTCTGGGGCGATGGCTACACCTTC
TRBJ2-1 | NA | TRBV7-2 | NA | CASSLVTSGEQFF | TGTGCCAGCAGCTTAGTAACGTCGGGAGAGCAGTTCTTC
TRBJ2-4 | NA | TRBV5-3 | NA | CARSLAIGNIQYF | TGTGCCAGAAGCTTGGCCATAGGCAACATTCAGTACTTC
TRBJ1-4 | NA | TRBV5-4 | NA | CASSSGPPEKLFF | TGTGCCAGCAGCTCCGGGCCCCCGGAGAAACTGTTTTTT
TRBJ2-1 | few | TRBV6-6 | NA | CASTLVSLEDEQFF | TGTGCCAGCACCCTCGTGTCCTTGGAGGATGAGCAGTTCTTC
TRBJ2-5 | NA | TRBV6-6 | NA | CASRPSVAGQETQYF | TGTGCCAGCAGACCGTCTGTGGCAGGCCAAGAGACCCAGTACTTC
TRBJ2-4 | NA | TRBV11-2 | NA | CASSLVVGDIQYF | TGTGCCAGCAGCTTAGTGGTGGGGGACATTCAGTACTTC
TRBJ2-1 | NA | TRBV4-1 | TRBD2 | CASSQGPLAGGEQFF | TGCGCCAGCAGCCAAGGTCCTTTAGCGGGAGGCGAGCAGTTCTTC
TRBJ2-5 | NA | TRBV4-3 | NA | CASSQDRSQETQYF | TGCGCCAGCAGCCAAGATAGGTCCCAAGAGACCCAGTACTTC
TRBJ2-7 | NA | TRBV4-1 | NA | CASSQVADYEQYF | TGCGCCAGCAGCCAAGTGGCAGACTACGAGCAGTACTTC
TRBJ2-7 | NA | TRBV6-1 | NA | CATSWGLSSYEQYF | TGTGCCACCTCGTGGGGACTTAGCTCCTACGAGCAGTACTTC
TRBJ1-1 | NA | TRBV6-1 | NA | CASLRGAFF | TGTGCCAGCCTGCGAGGGGCTTTCTTT
TRBJ1-5 | NA | TRBV4-1 | NA | CASSQVLSRSNQPQHF | TGCGCCAGCAGCCAAGTATTGTCCCGTAGCAATCAGCCCCAGCATTTT
TRBJ2-1 | NA | TRBV29-1 | TRBD2 | CSVEGLAGYNEQFF | TGCAGCGTTGAGGGTCTAGCGGGGTACAATGAGCAGTTCTTC
TRBJ2-3 | few | TRBV6-5 | TRBD2 | CASSYAGAADTQYF | TGTGCCAGCAGTTACGCGGGAGCGGCAGATACGCAGTATTTT
TRBJ2-5 | NA | TRBV28 | NA | CASSPRQSYWETQYF | TGTGCCAGCAGCCCTAGACAGAGTTATTGGGAGACCCAGTACTTC
TRBJ1-1 | NA | TRBV10-3 | TRBD1 | CAALGGQARTEAFF | TGTGCCGCCCTGGGGGGACAGGCTCGCACTGAAGCTTTCTTT
TRBJ1-3 | NA | TRBV5-1 | NA | CASSWDVQSSGNTIYF | TGCGCCAGCAGCTGGGATGTACAGAGCTCTGGAAACACCATATATTTT
TRBJ1-6 | NA | TRBV28 | TRBD1 | CASSLPGGGLSLHF | TGTGCCAGCAGCCTACCAGGGGGTGGTTTGTCCCTCCACTTT
TRBJ2-7 | NA | TRBV27 | TRBD1 | CASSYFGTDLDEQYF | TGTGCCAGCAGTTATTTCGGGACAGACCTCGACGAGCAGTACTTC
TRBJ2-7 | NA | TRBV4-2 | NA | CASSQDLGTGYEQYF | TGTGCCAGCAGCCAAGATCTTGGGACGGGGTACGAGCAGTACTTC
TRBJ2-7 | NA | TRBV4-1 | TRBD2 | CASSQEESLAGVWEQYF | TGCGCCAGCAGCCAAGAAGAGAGTCTAGCGGGAGTTTGGGAGCAGTACTTC
TRBJ2-7 | NA | TRBV7-8 | NA | CASSRYKIRYF | TGTGCCAGCAGCCGTTACAAAATTCGGTACTTC
TRBJ2-7 | many | TRBV29-1 | TRBD2 | CSVEGLAEGASYEQYF | TGCAGCGTTGAAGGACTAGCGGAGGGGGCCTCCTACGAGCAGTACTTC
TRBJ1-4 | NA | TRBV9 | NA | CASGEGRTNEKLFF | TGTGCCAGCGGCGAAGGTAGAACTAATGAAAAACTGTTTTTT
TRBJ1-5 | NA | TRBV19 | NA | CASSAGGFSNQPQHF | TGTGCCAGTAGTGCCGGTGGGTTTAGCAATCAGCCCCAGCATTTT
TRBJ2-1 | once | TRBV13 | TRBD1 | CASSFIDRAYNEQFF | TGTGCCAGCAGCTTTATTGACAGGGCTTACAATGAGCAGTTCTTC
TRBJ2-2 | NA | TRBV27 | NA | CASSPEGPNTGELFF | TGTGCCAGCAGTCCGGAAGGCCCGAACACCGGGGAGCTGTTTTTT
TRBJ1-2 | NA | TRBV28 | TRBD1 | CASSFSGQTNYGYTF | TGTGCCAGCAGTTTCTCGGGACAGACTAACTATGGCTACACCTTC
TRBJ1-2 | NA | TRBV5-1 | NA | CASSPGSGGYTF | TGCGCCAGCAGCCCCGGCTCAGGGGGCTACACCTTC
TRBJ2-7 | few | TRBV4-3 | NA | CASSQDSGIVYEQYF | TGCGCCAGCAGCCAAGATTCAGGGATCGTCTACGAGCAGTACTTC
TRBJ1-1 | NA | TRBV30 | NA | CAWSWMNTEAFF | TGTGCCTGGAGTTGGATGAACACTGAAGCTTTCTTT
TRBJ2-2 | NA | TRBV11-3 | NA | CASSLDSLGSNTGELFF | TGTGCCAGCAGCTTAGATTCATTAGGGTCGAACACCGGGGAGCTGTTTTTT
TRBJ2-1 | NA | TRBV28 | NA | CASSFRTWDEQFF | TGTGCCAGCAGTTTTAGAACCTGGGATGAGCAGTTCTTC
TRBJ2-7 | NA | TRBV7-9 | NA | CASSLYPTYEQYF | TGTGCCAGCAGCTTATATCCTACCTACGAGCAGTACTTC
TRBJ2-2 | NA | TRBV9 | NA | CASSVEDPNTGELFF | TGTGCCAGCAGCGTAGAGGATCCTAACACCGGGGAGCTGTTTTTT
TRBJ1-1 | few | TRBV7-9 | NA | CASSQNPGGTEAFF | TGTGCCAGCAGCCAAAACCCAGGAGGCACTGAAGCTTTCTTT
TRBJ2-3 | NA | TRBV6-6 | TRBD2 | CASRGLAAIYTDTQYF | TGTGCTAGCCGGGGACTAGCGGCCATCTACACAGATACGCAGTATTTT
TRBJ2-1 | NA | TRBV9 | NA | CASSVGTAYNEQFF | TGTGCCAGCAGCGTAGGAACAGCCTACAATGAGCAGTTCTTC
TRBJ2-5 | NA | TRBV6-5 | NA | CASSYVGAGETQYF | TGTGCCAGCAGTTACGTCGGGGCTGGGGAGACCCAGTACTTC